The 6 T cell receptor beta chains in this list originate from one sample, sequenced in a study of CD8 T cells in ankylosing spondylitis. Each CDR3 protein gets one entry after TCRdb re-called the 5' RACE reads with MiXCR. The sample includes around 250,000 distinct CDR3 sequences, approximately 11% seen only once; the top ten take under 8%. The source material was blood, either unsorted or a sorted T cell fraction (not recorded which). The receptors were gathered from a male donor with ankylosing spondylitis or in good health (not recorded which).

This clonotype was counted at least ten times. The genes are TRBV9 and TRBJ2-2; D may be TRBD1 (6 bases). This CDR3 has 15 residues. Trimming removed 4 bases from V and 4 bases from J, with 14 bases in between. From germline, CDR1 is SGDLS and CDR2 YYNGEE. CDR3 DNA sequence: TGTGCCAGCAGCCCCCGACAGGCGCGCACCGGGGAGCTGTTTTTT. Its protein is CASSPRQARTGELFF.

This clonotype was found many times. This chain uses TRBV12-3 or TRBV12-4 with TRBJ1-1, with TRBD1 matching over 8 bases. The junction had 5 bases not matched to a gene; V was cut back by 7 bases and J by 1 base. The CDR3 extends over 14 amino acids. CDR3 region: CASTLGTGNTEAFF. CDR3 sequence (DNA): TGTGCCAGCACCTTGGGGACAGGGAACACTGAAGCTTTCTTT.

Many counts were recorded for this clonotype. V usage is TRBV15 and J usage is TRBJ2-7; 7 bases align to TRBD1. Trimming cost V 3 bases and J 3 bases; bases outside gene matches: 5. This CDR3 spans 14 amino acids. Germline values: CDR1 LNHNV, CDR2 YYDKDF (reference sequence). CDR3 DNA sequence: TGTGCCACCAGCAGTGGCAGGGGGTTCTACGAGCAGTACTTC. Amino acid sequence: CATSSGRGFYEQYF.

The rearrangement uses TRBV3-1 and TRBJ2-2; the D is unclear. Trimming took 8 bases from V and 0 from J, leaving 25 bases between them. This CDR3 is built from 19 residues. CDR1 LGHDT and CDR2 YNNKEL come from the germline V gene (reference sequence). CDR3 bases: TGTGCCAGCTGCCTGAGGCAAGTGACACTTTCTTCGAACACCGGGGAGCTGTTTTTT. Amino acid sequence: CASCLRQVTLSSNTGELFF.

On this clonotype itself: One base away lies a much larger clone, so this may be a sequencing read error. The chain carries TRBV20-1 and TRBJ1-2, with 8 bases that match TRBD1. V shed 0 bases and J 10 bases; nucleotides not matched to a gene: 10. This CDR3 is 14 amino acids long. Germline CDR1 is DFQATT and CDR2 is SNEGSKA (reference sequence). Here the CDR3 reads CSARDKDRVADYTF. The CDR3 DNA reads TGCAGTGCTAGAGACAAGGACAGGGTAGCTGACTACACCTTC.

This clonotype has at least ten counts. The chain employs TRBV12-3 or TRBV12-4 and TRBJ1-1, with TRBD1 matching 7 bases. The CDR3 loop spans 14 amino acids. Trimming cost V 8 bases and J 3 bases; bases outside gene matches: 9. CDR3 nucleotide sequence: TGTGCCAGCGCAAACAGGGGCGATGACACTGAAGCTTTCTTT. This sequence encodes CASANRGDDTEAFF.